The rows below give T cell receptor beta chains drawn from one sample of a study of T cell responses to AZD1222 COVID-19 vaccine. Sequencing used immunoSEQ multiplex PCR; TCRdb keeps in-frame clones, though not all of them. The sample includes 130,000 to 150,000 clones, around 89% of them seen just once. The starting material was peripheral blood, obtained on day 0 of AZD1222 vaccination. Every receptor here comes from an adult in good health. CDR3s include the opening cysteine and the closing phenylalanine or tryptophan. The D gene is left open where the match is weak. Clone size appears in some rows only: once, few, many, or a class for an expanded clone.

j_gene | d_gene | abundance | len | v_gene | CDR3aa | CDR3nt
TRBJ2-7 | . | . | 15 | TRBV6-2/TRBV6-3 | CASSWGPGQGYEQYF | TGTGCCAGCAGTTGGGGCCCGGGACAAGGCTACGAGCAGTACTTC
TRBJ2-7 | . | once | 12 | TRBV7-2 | CASSPTGTEQYF | TGTGCCAGCAGCCCCACGGGGACCGAGCAGTACTTC
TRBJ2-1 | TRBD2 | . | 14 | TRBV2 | CASRSGGAVNEQFF | TGTGCCAGCAGGAGCGGGGGGGCCGTAAATGAGCAGTTCTTC
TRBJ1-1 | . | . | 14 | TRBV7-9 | CASSLRTDGTEAFF | TGTGCCAGCAGCTTAAGGACAGACGGGACTGAAGCTTTCTTT
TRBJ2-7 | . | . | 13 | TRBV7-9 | CASSLSRDHEQYF | TGTGCCAGCAGCCTCAGCCGGGACCACGAGCAGTACTTC
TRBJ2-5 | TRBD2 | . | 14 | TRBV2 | CASRAGLAGETQYF | TGTGCCAGCAGGGCGGGACTAGCGGGAGAGACCCAGTACTTC
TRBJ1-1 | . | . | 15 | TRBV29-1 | CSVDSGRISLTEAFF | TGCAGCGTTGATTCGGGTCGTATATCTCTCACTGAAGCTTTCTTT
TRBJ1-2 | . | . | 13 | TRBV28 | CASSLPSTYGYTF | TGTGCCAGCAGTTTACCCTCAACATATGGCTACACCTTC
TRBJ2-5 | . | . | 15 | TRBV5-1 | CASSLAVGSQETQYF | TGCGCCAGCAGCTTGGCTGTCGGCAGCCAAGAGACCCAGTACTTC
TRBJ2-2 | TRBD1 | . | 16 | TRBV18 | CASSPPGTVNTGELFF | TGTGCCAGCTCACCACCCGGGACAGTAAACACCGGGGAGCTGTTTTTT
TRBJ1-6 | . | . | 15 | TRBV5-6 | CASRVGGIALSPLHF | TGTGCCAGCAGGGTTGGGGGGATCGCCCTCTCACCCCTCCACTTT
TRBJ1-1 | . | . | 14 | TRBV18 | CASSPLAANTEAFF | TGTGCCAGCTCACCCCTGGCGGCGAACACTGAAGCTTTCTTT
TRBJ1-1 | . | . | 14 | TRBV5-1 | CASSLGPMNTEAFF | TGCGCCAGCAGCTTGGGACCGATGAACACTGAAGCTTTCTTT
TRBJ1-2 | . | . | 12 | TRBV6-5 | CASSARPYGYTF | TGTGCCAGCAGCGCAAGGCCTTATGGCTACACCTTC
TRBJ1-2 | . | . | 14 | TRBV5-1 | CASSRGAIKDGYTF | TGCGCCAGCAGCCGCGGGGCAATTAAAGATGGCTACACCTTC
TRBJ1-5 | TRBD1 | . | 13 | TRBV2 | CASHGTGHQPQHF | TGTGCCAGCCACGGGACAGGGCATCAGCCCCAGCATTTT
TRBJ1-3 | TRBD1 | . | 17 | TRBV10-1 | CARVIRQGARRGNTIYF | TGCGCCAGAGTAATAAGGCAGGGGGCTCGAAGGGGAAACACCATATATTTT
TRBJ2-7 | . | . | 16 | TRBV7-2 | CASSSPRTLGGYEQYF | TGTGCCAGCAGCTCTCCCCGGACTCTAGGAGGCTACGAGCAGTACTTC
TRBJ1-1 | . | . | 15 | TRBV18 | CASSPLGPPETEAFF | TGTGCCAGCTCACCACTAGGCCCCCCTGAGACTGAAGCTTTCTTT
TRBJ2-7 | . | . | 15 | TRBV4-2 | CASSPSDGSSYEQYF | TGTGCCAGCAGCCCAAGCGACGGAAGCTCCTACGAGCAGTACTTC
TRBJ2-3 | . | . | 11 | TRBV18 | CASSRTDTQYF | TGTGCCAGCTCACGCACAGATACGCAGTATTTT
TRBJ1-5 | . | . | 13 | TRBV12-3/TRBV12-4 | CASSLTSNQPQHF | TGTGCCAGCAGTTTAACCAGCAATCAGCCCCAGCATTTT
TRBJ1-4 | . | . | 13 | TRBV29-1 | CSVGRATNEKLFF | TGCAGCGTAGGACGGGCAACTAATGAAAAACTGTTTTTT
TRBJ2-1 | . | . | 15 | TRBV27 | CASSSVGGLYNEQFF | TGTGCCAGCAGCAGCGTAGGGGGACTCTACAATGAGCAGTTCTTC
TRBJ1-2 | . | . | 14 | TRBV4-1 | CASSQEGRAYGYTF | TGCGCCAGCAGCCAAGAAGGGAGGGCCTATGGCTACACCTTC
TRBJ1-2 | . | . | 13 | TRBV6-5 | CASSPGADYGYTF | TGTGCCAGCAGCCCGGGAGCGGACTATGGCTACACCTTC
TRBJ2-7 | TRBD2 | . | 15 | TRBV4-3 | CASSLMLAGRDEQYF | TGCGCCAGCAGCCTCATGCTAGCGGGGCGGGACGAGCAGTACTTC